What follows is one T cell receptor (beta chain) and its context. This clonotype was detected many times. Its antigen is not yet known. One base away there is no much larger clone; base qualities are not given. The run used an Illumina HiSeq 2500. TCR beta libraries were prepared by quantitative 5'-RACE with molecular barcodes. As for the authors' bioinformatics: A new computational method based on a probabilistic model of VDJ rearrangement was used to identify disease-linked TCR variants. TCRdb reran the public reads through fastp at Q25 and MiXCR, keeping productive beta chains. CDR3 protein duplicates are merged, each entry listing the most common genes and DNA. The V and J calls and clone size are TCRdb's, not the authors'. The sample contains 130,000 or so distinct CDR3 sequences, over 6% of them found a single time. The ten largest clones take up 10% to 15% of the sample. The entry originates in a study of CD8 T cells in ankylosing spondylitis (TCRdb year 2017). Broadly, across the study: The study profiled T cell receptor beta repertoires in healthy donors and ankylosing spondylitis patients to find disease-linked TCR variants. In total, the full study cohort was made up of some 110 healthy donors and some 26 ankylosing spondylitis patients. Samples of peripheral blood were taken, and for ankylosing spondylitis patients, synovial fluid was collected as well. The paper as a whole reports these results and caveats: In peripheral blood, the disease-linked clones were found at relatively low frequencies and had a CD8+ phenotype. A TCR beta motif of fewer than 10 highly homologous amino acid variants appeared characteristic of blood from ankylosing spondylitis patients. Significant enrichment of the disease-linked clones was reported in matched synovial fluid samples from ankylosing spondylitis patients. Some TCR beta motif variants had previously been reported in synovial fluid and blood of reactive arthritis patients, which suggested common disease-initiation mechanisms.

Reading from cysteine to phenylalanine, the CDR3 counts 17 amino acids. Only the CDR3 DNA is retained, 51 bases long and in frame from the first base. Clipping removes 4 bases from V and 7 bases from J, with 14 as the unmatched junction base count. In the germline V gene, CDR1 corresponds to SGHRS and CDR2 to YFSETQ. This clonotype was sampled from a male donor with ankylosing spondylitis or in good health (not recorded which). The chain links TRBV5-1 with TRBJ2-1; 10 central nucleotides agree with TRBD2. Sequences were obtained from blood, either unsorted or a sorted T cell fraction (not recorded which). The CDR3 reads as follows: CASSGPSSGGHGNEQFF. The DNA sequence follows: TGCGCCAGCAGCGGCCCTTCTAGCGGGGGCCACGGGAATGAGCAGTTCTTC.